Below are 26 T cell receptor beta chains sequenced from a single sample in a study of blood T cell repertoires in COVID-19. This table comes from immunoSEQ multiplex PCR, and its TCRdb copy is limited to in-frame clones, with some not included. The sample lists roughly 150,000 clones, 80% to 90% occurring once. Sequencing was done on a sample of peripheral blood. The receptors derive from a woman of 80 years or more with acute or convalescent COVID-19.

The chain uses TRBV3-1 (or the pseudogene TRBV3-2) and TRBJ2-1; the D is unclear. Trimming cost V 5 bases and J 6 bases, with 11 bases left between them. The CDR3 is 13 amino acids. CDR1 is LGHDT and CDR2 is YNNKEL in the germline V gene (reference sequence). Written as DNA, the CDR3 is TGTGCCAGCAGCTTGACCCCAGGCAATGAGCAGTTCTTC. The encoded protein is CASSLTPGNEQFF.

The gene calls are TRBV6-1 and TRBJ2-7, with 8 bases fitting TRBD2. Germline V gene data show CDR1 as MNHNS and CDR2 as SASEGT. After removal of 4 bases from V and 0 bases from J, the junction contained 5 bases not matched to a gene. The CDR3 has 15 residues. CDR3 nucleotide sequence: TGTGCCAGCAGTGTAGCCGGGACTAGCTCCTACGAGCAGTACTTC. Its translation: CASSVAGTSSYEQYF.

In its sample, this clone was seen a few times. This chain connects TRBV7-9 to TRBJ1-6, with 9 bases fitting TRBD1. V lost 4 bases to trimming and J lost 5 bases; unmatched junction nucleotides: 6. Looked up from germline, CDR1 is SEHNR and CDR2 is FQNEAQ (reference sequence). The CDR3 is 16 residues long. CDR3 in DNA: TGTGCCAGCAGCTCTACAGGGGGCAGTGATAATTCACCCCTCCACTTT. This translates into CASSSTGGSDNSPLHF.

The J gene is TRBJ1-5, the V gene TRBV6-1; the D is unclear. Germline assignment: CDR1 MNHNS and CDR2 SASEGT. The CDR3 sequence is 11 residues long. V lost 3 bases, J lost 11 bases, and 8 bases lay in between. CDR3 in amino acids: CASSDPVAQHF. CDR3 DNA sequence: TGTGCCAGCAGTGATCCCGTTGCCCAGCATTTT.

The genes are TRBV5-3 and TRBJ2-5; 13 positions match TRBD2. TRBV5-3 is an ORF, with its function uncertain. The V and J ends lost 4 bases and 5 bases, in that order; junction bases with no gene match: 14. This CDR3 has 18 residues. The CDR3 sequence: CARSLTGTSGEEGETQYF. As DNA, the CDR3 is TGTGCCAGAAGCCTTACTGGGACTAGCGGGGAGGAGGGGGAGACCCAGTACTTC.

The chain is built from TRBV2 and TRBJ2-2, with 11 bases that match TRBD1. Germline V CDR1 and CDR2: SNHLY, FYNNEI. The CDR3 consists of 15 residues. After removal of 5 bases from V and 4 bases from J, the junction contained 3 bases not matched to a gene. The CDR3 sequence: CASSPDRGRTGELFF. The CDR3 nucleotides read TGTGCCAGCAGTCCGGACAGGGGGCGCACCGGGGAGCTGTTTTTT. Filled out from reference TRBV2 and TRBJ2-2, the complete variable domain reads EPEVTQTPSHQVTQMGQEVILRCVPISNHLYFYWYRQILGQKVEFLVSFYNNEISEKSEIFDDQFSVERPDGSNFTLKIRSTKLEDSAMYFCASSPDRGRTGELFFGEGSRLTVL.

Here the CDR3 DNA reads TGCAGCGTTGAAGGAGGGACAGGGGGCAATGGCTACACCTTC. It is translated as CSVEGGTGGNGYTF. The gene calls are TRBV29-1 and TRBJ1-2; 12 nucleotides match TRBD1. The CDR3 has 14 amino acids. The germline V gene encodes CDR1 SQVTM and CDR2 ANQGSEA. V trimming: 1 base; J trimming: 6 bases; junction bases outside the gene matches: 3.

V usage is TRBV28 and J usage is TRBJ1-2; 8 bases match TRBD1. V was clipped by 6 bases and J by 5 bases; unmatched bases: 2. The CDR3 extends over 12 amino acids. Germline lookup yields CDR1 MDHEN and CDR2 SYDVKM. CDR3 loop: CASSYRGYGYTF. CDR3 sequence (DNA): TGTGCCAGCAGCTACAGGGGGTATGGCTACACCTTC.

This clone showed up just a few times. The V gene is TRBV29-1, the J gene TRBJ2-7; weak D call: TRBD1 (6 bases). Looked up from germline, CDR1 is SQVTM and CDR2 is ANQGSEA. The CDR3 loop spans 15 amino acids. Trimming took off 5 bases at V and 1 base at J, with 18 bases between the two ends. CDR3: CSVTVRGRSSYEQYF. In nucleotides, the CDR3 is TGCAGCGTTACCGTCAGGGGTCGTTCATCCTACGAGCAGTACTTC.

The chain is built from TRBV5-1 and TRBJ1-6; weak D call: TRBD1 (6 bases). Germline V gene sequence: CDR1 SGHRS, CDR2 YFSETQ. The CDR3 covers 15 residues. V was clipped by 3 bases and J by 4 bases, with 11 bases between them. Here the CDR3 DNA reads TGCGCCAGCAGCTCGGACAGAAAGTATAATTCACCCCTCCACTTT. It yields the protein CASSSDRKYNSPLHF.

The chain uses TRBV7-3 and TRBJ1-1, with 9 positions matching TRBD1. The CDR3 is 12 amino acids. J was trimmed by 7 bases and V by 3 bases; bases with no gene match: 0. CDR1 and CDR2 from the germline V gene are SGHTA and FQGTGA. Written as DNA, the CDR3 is TGTGCCAGCAGCTTGGGACAGGGTGAAGCTTTCTTT. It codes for CASSLGQGEAFF.

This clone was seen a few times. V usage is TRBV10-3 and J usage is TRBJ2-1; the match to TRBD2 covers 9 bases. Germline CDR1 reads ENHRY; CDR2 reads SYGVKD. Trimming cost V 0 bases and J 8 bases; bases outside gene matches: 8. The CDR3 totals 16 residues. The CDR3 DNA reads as TGTGCCATCAGTGAGTCGAGGCGGGGGGGCCGGGATGAGCAGTTCTTC. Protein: CAISESRRGGRDEQFF.

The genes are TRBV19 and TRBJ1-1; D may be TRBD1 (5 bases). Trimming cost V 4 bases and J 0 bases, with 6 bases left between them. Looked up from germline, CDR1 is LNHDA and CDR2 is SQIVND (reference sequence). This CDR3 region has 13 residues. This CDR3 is CASSTGVNTEAFF. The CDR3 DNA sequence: TGTGCCAGTAGTACGGGGGTGAACACTGAAGCTTTCTTT.

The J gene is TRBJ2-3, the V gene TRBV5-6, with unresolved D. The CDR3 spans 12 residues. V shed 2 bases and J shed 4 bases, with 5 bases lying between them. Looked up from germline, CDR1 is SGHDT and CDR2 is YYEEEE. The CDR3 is CASSLISDTQYF. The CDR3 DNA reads TGTGCCAGCAGCTTAATCTCAGATACGCAGTATTTT. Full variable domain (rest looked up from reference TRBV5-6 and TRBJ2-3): DAGVTQSPTHLIKTRGQQVTLRCSPKSGHDTVSWYQQALGQGPQFIFQYYEEEERQRGNFPDRFSGHQFPNYSSELNVNALLLGDSALYLCASSLISDTQYFGPGTRLTVL.

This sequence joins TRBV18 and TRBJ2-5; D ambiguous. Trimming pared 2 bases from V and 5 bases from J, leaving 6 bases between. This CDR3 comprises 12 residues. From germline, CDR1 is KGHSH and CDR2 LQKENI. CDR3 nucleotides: TGTGCCAGCTCACCATTGCGGGAGACCCAGTACTTC. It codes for CASSPLRETQYF.

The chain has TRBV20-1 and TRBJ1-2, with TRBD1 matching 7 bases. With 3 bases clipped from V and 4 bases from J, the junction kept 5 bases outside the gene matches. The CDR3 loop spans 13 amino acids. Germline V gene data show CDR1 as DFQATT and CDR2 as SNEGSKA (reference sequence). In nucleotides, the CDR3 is TGCAGTGCTAGTTCGGACAGGACCTATGGCTACACCTTC. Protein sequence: CSASSDRTYGYTF.

The CDR3 region has the DNA TGTGCCATCAGTGAGGAACAGGGCTACGAGCAGTACTTC. It specifies CAISEEQGYEQYF. V usage is TRBV10-3 and J usage is TRBJ2-7; D possibly corresponds to TRBD1 (6 bases). CDR3 length equals 13 residues. Trimming left V 2 bases short and J 3 bases short, with 8 bases between. Germline V gene sequence: CDR1 ENHRY, CDR2 SYGVKD.

The CDR3 sequence: CASSLETGTEKLFF. The CDR3 DNA is TGCGCCAGCAGCTTAGAGACAGGGACCGAAAAACTGTTTTTT. The V and J genes are TRBV5-1 and TRBJ1-4, with 7 bases lining up with TRBD1. This CDR3 comprises 14 residues. Trimming removed 2 bases from V and 8 bases from J; junction bases left unmatched: 6. Per the germline V gene, CDR1 is SGHRS and CDR2 is YFSETQ.

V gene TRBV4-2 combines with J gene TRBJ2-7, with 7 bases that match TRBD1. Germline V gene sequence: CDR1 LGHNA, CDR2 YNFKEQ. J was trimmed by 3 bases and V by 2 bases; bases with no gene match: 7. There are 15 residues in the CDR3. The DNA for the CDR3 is TGTGCCAGCAGCCAACGGACAGGCCCGAACTACGAGCAGTACTTC. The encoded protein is CASSQRTGPNYEQYF.

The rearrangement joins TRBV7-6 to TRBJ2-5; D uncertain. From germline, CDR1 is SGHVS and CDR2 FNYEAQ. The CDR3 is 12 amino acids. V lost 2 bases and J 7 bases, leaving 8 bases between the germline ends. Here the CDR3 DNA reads TGTGCCAGCAGCTTACGCTGGGCGACCCAGTACTTC. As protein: CASSLRWATQYF. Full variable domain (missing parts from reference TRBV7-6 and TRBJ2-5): GAGVSQSPRYKVTKRGQDVALRCDPISGHVSLYWYRQALGQGPEFLTYFNYEAQQDKSGLPNDRFSAERPEGSISTLTIQRTEQRDSAMYRCASSLRWATQYFGPGTRLLVL.

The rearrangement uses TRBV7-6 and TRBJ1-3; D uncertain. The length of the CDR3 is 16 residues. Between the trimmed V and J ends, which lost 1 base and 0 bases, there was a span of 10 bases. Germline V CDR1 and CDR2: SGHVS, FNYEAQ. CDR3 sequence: CASSLGAAGSGNTIYF. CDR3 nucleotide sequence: TGTGCCAGCAGCTTAGGGGCAGCAGGCTCTGGAAACACCATATATTTT.

This CDR3 is CASSIRPSGPGTSGTYYEQYF. CDR3 sequence (DNA): TGTGCCAGTAGTATTCGTCCGTCAGGGCCCGGGACTAGCGGGACATACTACGAGCAGTACTTC. The J gene is TRBJ2-7, the V gene TRBV19; 13 bases line up with TRBD2. The CDR3 totals 21 residues. CDR1 is LNHDA and CDR2 is SQIVND in the germline V gene (reference sequence). With V trimmed by 3 bases and J by 3 bases, 20 bases remained unmatched.

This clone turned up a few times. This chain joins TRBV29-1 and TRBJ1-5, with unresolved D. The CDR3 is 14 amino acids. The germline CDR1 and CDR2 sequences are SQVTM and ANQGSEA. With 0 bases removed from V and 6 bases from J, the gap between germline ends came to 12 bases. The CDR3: CSVEEVGAGQPQHF. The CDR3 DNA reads TGCAGCGTTGAAGAGGTGGGCGCGGGTCAGCCCCAGCATTTT.

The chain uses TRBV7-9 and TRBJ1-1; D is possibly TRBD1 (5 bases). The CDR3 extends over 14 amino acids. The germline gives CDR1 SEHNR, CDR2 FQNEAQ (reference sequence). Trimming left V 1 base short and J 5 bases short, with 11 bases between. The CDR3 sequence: CASSLEGRRTEAFF. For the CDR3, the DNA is TGTGCCAGCAGCTTAGAGGGGCGCCGGACTGAAGCTTTCTTT.

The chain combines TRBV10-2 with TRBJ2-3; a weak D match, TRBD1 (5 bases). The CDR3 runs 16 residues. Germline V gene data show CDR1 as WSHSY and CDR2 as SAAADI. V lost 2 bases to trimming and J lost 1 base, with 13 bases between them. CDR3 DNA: TGCGCCAGCAGTGAGAGATCCAGGGTTGGCACAGATACGCAGTATTTT. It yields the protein CASSERSRVGTDTQYF.

CDR3 nucleotides: TGTGCCAGTAGCGCCTACAATGAGCAGTTCTTC. Residues: CASSAYNEQFF. The chain uses TRBV19 and TRBJ2-1; D remains ambiguous. From germline, CDR1 is LNHDA and CDR2 SQIVND (reference sequence). This CDR3 is built from 11 residues. V was clipped by 6 bases and J by 2 bases, with 2 bases between them.